This T cell receptor beta chain was recorded in a study of tumor-infiltrating lymphocytes in localized non-small cell lung cancer. As for the study in general: Some samples were collected after neoadjuvant chemotherapy; smokers, never-smokers and several histologies were included.

In germline, CDR1 is SQVTM, CDR2 ANQGSEA. The CDR3 runs 15 residues. J was trimmed by 5 bases and V by 4 bases; bases with no gene match: 13. This clone appeared once. Its antigen is not identified. Assay used: immunoSEQ multiplex PCR; TCRdb lists only in-frame clones, some missing. The sample yields about 2,300 clones, around half seen once. Findings of the study overall: IM1 and IM2 tumors showed no difference in T-cell fraction. TCRbeta sequencing showed higher T cell infiltration in tumors than uninvolved lung.

This TCR came from a human donor with non-small cell lung cancer. Some clones in this sample may be carry-over from other donors' samples. The sequencing input was uninvolved lung tissue not adjacent to the tumor. The V gene is TRBV29-1, the J gene TRBJ2-7, with 8 bases identical to TRBD1. The CDR3 DNA is TGCAGCGTTGGATCGGGGCAGGGGGCGGTTAACGAGCAGTACTTC. It translates to CSVGSGQGAVNEQYF.